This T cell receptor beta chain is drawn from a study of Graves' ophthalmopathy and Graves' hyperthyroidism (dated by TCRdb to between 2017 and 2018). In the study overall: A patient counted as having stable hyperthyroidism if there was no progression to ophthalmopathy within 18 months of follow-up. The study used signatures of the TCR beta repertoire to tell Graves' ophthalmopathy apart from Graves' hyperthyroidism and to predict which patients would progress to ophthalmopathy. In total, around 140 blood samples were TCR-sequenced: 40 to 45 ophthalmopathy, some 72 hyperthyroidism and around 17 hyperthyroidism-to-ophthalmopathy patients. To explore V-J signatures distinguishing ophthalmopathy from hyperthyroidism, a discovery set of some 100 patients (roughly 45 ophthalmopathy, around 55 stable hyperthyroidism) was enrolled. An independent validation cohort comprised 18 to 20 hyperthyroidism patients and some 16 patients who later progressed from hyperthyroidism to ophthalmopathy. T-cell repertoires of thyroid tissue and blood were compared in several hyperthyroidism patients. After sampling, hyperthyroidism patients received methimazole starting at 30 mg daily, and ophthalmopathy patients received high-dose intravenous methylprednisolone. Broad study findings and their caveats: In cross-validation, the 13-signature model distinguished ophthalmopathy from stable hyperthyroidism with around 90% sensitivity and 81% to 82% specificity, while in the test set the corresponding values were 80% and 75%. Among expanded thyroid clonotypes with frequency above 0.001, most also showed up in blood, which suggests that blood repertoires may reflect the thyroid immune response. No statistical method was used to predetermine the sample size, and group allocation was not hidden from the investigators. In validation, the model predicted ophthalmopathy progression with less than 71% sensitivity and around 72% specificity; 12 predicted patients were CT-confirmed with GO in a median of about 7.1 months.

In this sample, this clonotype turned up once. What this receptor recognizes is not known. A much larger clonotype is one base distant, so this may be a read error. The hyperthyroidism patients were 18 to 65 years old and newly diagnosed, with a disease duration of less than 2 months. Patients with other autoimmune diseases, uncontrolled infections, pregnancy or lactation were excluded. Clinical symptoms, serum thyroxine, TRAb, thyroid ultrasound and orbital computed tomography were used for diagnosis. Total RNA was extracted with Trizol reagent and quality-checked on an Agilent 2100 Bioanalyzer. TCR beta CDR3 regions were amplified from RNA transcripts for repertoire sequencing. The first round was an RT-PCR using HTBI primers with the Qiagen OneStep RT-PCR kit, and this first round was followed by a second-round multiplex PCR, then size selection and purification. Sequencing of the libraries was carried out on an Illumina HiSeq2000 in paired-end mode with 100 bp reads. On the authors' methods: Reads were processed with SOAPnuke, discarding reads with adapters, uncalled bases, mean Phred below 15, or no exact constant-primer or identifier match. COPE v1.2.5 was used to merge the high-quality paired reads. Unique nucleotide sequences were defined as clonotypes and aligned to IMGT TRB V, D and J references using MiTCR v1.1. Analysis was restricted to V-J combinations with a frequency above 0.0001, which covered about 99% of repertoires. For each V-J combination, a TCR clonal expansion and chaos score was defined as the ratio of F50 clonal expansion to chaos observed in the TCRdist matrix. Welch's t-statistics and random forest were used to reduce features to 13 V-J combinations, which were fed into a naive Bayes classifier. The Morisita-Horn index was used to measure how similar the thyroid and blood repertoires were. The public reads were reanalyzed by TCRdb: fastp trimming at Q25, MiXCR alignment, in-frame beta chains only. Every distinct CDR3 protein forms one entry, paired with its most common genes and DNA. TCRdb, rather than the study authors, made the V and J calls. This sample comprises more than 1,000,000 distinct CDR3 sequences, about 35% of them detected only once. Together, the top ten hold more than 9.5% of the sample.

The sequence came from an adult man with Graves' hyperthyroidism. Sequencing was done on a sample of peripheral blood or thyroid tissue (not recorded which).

CDR3 region: CASSPTGTGRSEAFF. The DNA reads TGTGCCAGCAGCCCTACAGGGACAGGGCGCTCTGAAGCTTTCTTT. Here the chain combines TRBV7-9 and TRBJ1-1; 9 nucleotides in the junction match TRBD1. Measured from the cysteine to the phenylalanine, the CDR3 is 15 residues long. Only the CDR3 part of the read is kept: 45 bases, read in frame from the first base. For CDR1 and CDR2, the germline V gene (reference sequence) lists SEHNR and FQNEAQ. From V the trimming removes 5 bases and from J it removes 6 bases, while the gene matches leave 10 bases of the junction unaccounted for.